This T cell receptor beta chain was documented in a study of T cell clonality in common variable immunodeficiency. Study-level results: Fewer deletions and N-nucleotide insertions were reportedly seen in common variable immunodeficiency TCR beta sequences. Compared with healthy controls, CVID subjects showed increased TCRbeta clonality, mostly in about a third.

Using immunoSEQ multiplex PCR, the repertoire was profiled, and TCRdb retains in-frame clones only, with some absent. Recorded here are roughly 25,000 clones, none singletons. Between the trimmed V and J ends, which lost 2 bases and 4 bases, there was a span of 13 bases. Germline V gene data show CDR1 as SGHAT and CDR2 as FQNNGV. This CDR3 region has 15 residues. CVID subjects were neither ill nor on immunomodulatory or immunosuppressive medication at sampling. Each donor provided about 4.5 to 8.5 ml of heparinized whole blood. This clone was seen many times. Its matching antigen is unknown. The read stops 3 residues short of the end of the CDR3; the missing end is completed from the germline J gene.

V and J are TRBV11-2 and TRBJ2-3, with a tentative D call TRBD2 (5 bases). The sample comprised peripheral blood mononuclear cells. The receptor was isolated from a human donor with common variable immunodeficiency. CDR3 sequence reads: CASSLSGRVADTQYF. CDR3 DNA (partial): TGTGCCAGCAGCTTAAGTGGGCGGGTGGCAGATACG.